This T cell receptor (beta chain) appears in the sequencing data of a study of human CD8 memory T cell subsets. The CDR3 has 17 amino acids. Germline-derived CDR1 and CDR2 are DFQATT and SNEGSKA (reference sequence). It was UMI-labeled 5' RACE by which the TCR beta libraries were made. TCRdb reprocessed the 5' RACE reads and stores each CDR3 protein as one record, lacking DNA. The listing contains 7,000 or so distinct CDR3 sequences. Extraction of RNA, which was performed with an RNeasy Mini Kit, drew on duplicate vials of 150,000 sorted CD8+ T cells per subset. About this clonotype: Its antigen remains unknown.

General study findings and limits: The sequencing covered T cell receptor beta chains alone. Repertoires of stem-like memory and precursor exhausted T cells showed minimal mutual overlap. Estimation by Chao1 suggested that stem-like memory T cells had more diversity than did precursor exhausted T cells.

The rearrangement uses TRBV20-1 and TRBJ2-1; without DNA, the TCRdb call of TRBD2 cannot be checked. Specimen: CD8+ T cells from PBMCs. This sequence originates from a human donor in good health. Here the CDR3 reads CSARGTSGGLSYNEQFF.